These 8 T cell receptor beta chains originate from one sample sequenced in a study of radiation and T cells in renal cell carcinoma. The time point is: baseline pretreatment blood. Treatment of the sample: 15 Gy SBRT to primary tumor, nephrectomy 4 weeks later. Clones were read by immunoSEQ multiplex PCR, and TCRdb kept only the in-frame ones, dropping some. The data show tens of thousands of clones, with 80% seen just once and around 37% held by the top ten. The material was blood, obtained from a patient whose treatment included radiotherapy and nephrectomy. The receptors shown here come from a man in his 60s with renal cell carcinoma.

This rearrangement joins TRBV6-5 to TRBJ2-7; the match to TRBD1 covers 7 bases. In germline, CDR1 is MNHEY, CDR2 SVGAGI. V trimming: 5 bases; J trimming: 7 bases; junction bases outside the gene matches: 11. The CDR3 runs to 14 residues. The CDR3 DNA follows: TGTGCCAGCAGTCGACAGGGACCCTCAGCGGAGCAGTACTTC. Protein: CASSRQGPSAEQYF.

This chain joins TRBV25-1 and TRBJ2-6; 10 nucleotides match TRBD1. The CDR3 totals 15 residues. J lost 3 bases, V lost 6 bases, and 2 bases had no gene match. Per the germline V gene, CDR1 is MGHDK and CDR2 is SYGVNS. The CDR3 bases are TGTGCCAGCAGCGACAGGGGGCTTGGGGCCAACGTCCTGACTTTC. Translating gives CASSDRGLGANVLTF. The whole variable domain, filled in from reference TRBV25-1 and TRBJ2-6, reads EADIYQTPRYLVIGTGKKITLECSQTMGHDKMYWYQQDPGMELHLIHYSYGVNSTEKGDLSSESTVSRIRTEHFPLTLESARPSHTSQYLCASSDRGLGANVLTFGAGSRLTVL.

This chain uses TRBV7-8 with TRBJ2-7; the D is unclear. The germline V gene has CDR1 SGHVS and CDR2 FQNEAQ. V lost 1 base, J lost 0 bases, and 7 bases lay in between. The CDR3 totals 14 residues. CDR3 residues: CASSLDPSSYEQYF. Here the CDR3 DNA reads TGTGCCAGCAGCTTAGATCCGAGCTCCTACGAGCAGTACTTC.

This clone came up a few times. CDR3 protein: CATSRGYQGDTQYF. The CDR3 bases are TGTGCCACCTCTCGGGGCTACCAGGGAGATACGCAGTATTTT. The rearrangement uses TRBV19 and TRBJ2-3; either TRBD1 or TRBD2 may fit D (5 bases each). CDR1 and CDR2 from the germline V gene are LNHDA and SQIVND (reference sequence). V dropped 10 bases and J dropped 5 bases, with 19 bases sitting between them. This CDR3 has 14 residues.

The CDR3 DNA sequence: TGTGCCTGGAGTCGAACGGATACCTACGAGCAGTACTTC. It is translated as CAWSRTDTYEQYF. The chain links TRBV30 to TRBJ2-7; D unclear. V was shortened by 2 bases and J by 2 bases, with 10 bases between the two germline ends. CDR3 length equals 13 residues. Germline V CDR1 and CDR2: GTSNPN, SVGIG (reference sequence). The entire variable domain, with the rest obtained from reference TRBV30 and TRBJ2-7, is as follows: SQTIHQWPATLVQPVGSPLSLECTVEGTSNPNLYWYRQAAGRGLQLLFYSVGIGQISSEVPQNLSASRPQDRQFILSSKKLLLSDSGFYLCAWSRTDTYEQYFGPGTRLTVT.

This rearrangement joins TRBV18 to TRBJ1-3; D is ambiguous. With 4 bases removed from V and 4 bases from J, the gap between germline ends came to 8 bases. The germline V gene has CDR1 KGHSH and CDR2 LQKENI. This CDR3 has 13 amino acids. The CDR3 sequence: CASSRGLGNTIYF. The CDR3 DNA reads as TGTGCCAGCTCACGCGGCTTAGGAAACACCATATATTTT.

The J gene is TRBJ2-2, the V gene TRBV29-1; 8 nucleotides match TRBD1. V dropped 2 bases and J dropped 14; count of bases not matched to a gene: 4. Germline values: CDR1 SQVTM, CDR2 ANQGSEA. The CDR3 sequence is 11 residues long. In DNA, the CDR3 is TGCAGCGTTGAATTTGGACAGGGACTGTTTTTT. This gives the protein CSVEFGQGLFF.

The chain carries TRBV27 and TRBJ2-4; D possibly uses TRBD1 or TRBD2 (6 bases each). CDR3 size: 15 residues. The V gene's germline CDR1 is MNHEY and CDR2 SMNVEV (reference sequence). V was cut by 3 bases and J by 7 bases, with 16 bases left in between. The CDR3 region is CASSLEPGALNIQYF. The CDR3 nucleotides are TGTGCCAGCAGTTTGGAGCCGGGGGCTCTGAACATTCAGTACTTC.